A single sample gave rise to the 29 T cell receptor beta chains below, sequenced in a study of CD8 T cells in Susac syndrome. The authors reverse transcribed roughly 0.5 to 1 ug RNA with random hexamers. TCRdb reprocessed the immunoSEQ multiplex PCR reads via MiXCR and lists one record per CDR3 protein. The sample consists of roughly 88,000 distinct CDR3 sequences, roughly 96% of them appearing once. Sample: CD8+ T cells from PBMCs. The source is a human donor with Susac syndrome.

The gene calls are TRBV7-6 and TRBJ1-1; D is undetermined. The germline V gene has CDR1 SGHVS and CDR2 FNYEAQ. Trimming pared 5 bases from V and 1 base from J, leaving 17 bases between. The CDR3 loop spans 16 amino acids. The CDR3 protein is CASSPLASEPNTEAFF. The CDR3 DNA is TGTGCCAGCAGCCCTCTGGCGTCAGAGCCGAACACTGAAGCTTTCTTT.

The chain employs TRBV15 and TRBJ2-5, with D tentatively TRBD1 or TRBD2 (5 bases each). The CDR3 is made up of 16 amino acids. Germline-derived CDR1 and CDR2 are LNHNV and YYDKDF (reference sequence). Trimming took 6 bases from V and 5 from J, leaving 22 bases between them. The CDR3 reads CATRMNPGARVETQYF. In nucleotides, the CDR3 is TGTGCCACCAGGATGAACCCCGGGGCCCGAGTGGAGACCCAGTACTTC.

The CDR3 protein is CASSLGLAGMTDTQYF. The CDR3 DNA is TGCGCCAGCAGCCTAGGACTAGCGGGGATGACAGATACGCAGTATTTT. This chain links TRBV5-1 with TRBJ2-3; TRBD2 matches at 12 bases. The trim removed 4 bases at V and 3 bases at J, leaving 6 bases unmatched. Germline V gene data show CDR1 as SGHRS and CDR2 as YFSETQ. The CDR3 runs 16 residues.

Written as DNA, the CDR3 is TGTGCCAGCAGTCCTCACCGACAGGGGCATAAAGAGACCCAGTACTTC. This codes for CASSPHRQGHKETQYF. The chain employs TRBV27 and TRBJ2-5, with 8 bases identical to TRBD1. The CDR3 has 16 amino acids. Germline loops: CDR1 MNHEY, CDR2 SMNVEV (reference sequence). After removal of 5 bases from V and 3 bases from J, the junction contained 11 bases not matched to a gene.

V and J are TRBV6-2 or TRBV6-3 and TRBJ2-3; no clear D. The CDR3 consists of 14 residues. V dropped 6 bases and J dropped 8 bases, with 18 bases sitting between them. Germline-derived CDR1 and CDR2 are MNHEY and SVGEGT. CDR3: CASRIPSSSGTQYF. CDR3 sequence (DNA): TGTGCCAGCAGGATACCAAGCTCCTCTGGTACGCAGTATTTT.

J is TRBJ2-7 and V is TRBV13, with 11 bases fitting TRBD2. Germline V gives CDR1 PRHDT, CDR2 FYEKMQ (reference sequence). V trimming: 4 bases; J trimming: 3 bases; junction bases outside the gene matches: 8. The CDR3 loop spans 16 amino acids. The DNA for the CDR3 is TGTGCCAGCAGCTCCGTAGGGACTAGCGGTCTCTACGAGCAGTACGTC. This encodes CASSSVGTSGLYEQYV.

The chain recombines TRBV6-5 with TRBJ2-3; TRBD2 agrees at 10 bases. In germline, CDR1 is MNHEY, CDR2 SVGAGI. V was pared by 6 bases and J by 2 bases, with 5 bases of the junction left unmatched. CDR3 length equals 15 residues. The CDR3 here is CASRISGGVTDTQYF. CDR3 nucleotides: TGTGCCAGCAGGATAAGCGGGGGGGTCACAGATACGCAGTATTTT.

V usage is TRBV20-1 and J usage is TRBJ1-1; a possible D gene is TRBD1 (5 bases). Germline lookup yields CDR1 DFQATT and CDR2 SNEGSKA (reference sequence). The CDR3 is made up of 12 amino acids. V shed 2 bases and J shed 3 bases, with 7 bases lying between them. The CDR3: CSARMGDTEAFF. The CDR3 coding sequence is TGCAGTGCTAGAATGGGGGACACTGAAGCTTTCTTT.

The V call is TRBV4-3, the J call TRBJ2-3, with D uncertain. Germline V CDR1 and CDR2: LGHNA, YSLEER. The CDR3 extends over 14 amino acids. The V end was cut by 0 bases, the J end by 2 bases, with 6 bases between. This chain's CDR3 is CASSQDTDTDTQYF. Written as DNA, the CDR3 is TGCGCCAGCAGCCAAGATACGGACACAGATACGCAGTATTTT.

The rearrangement uses TRBV19 and TRBJ2-7; possible D gene TRBD1, 5 bases. The V end was cut by 10 bases, the J end by 4 bases, with 11 bases between. CDR3 size: 11 residues. Germline-derived CDR1 and CDR2 are LNHDA and SQIVND (reference sequence). The CDR3 nucleotides are TGTGCCACCGATGACAGTTACGAGCAGTACTTC. As protein: CATDDSYEQYF.

The V call is TRBV20-1, the J call TRBJ2-5; D is unresolved. The germline V gene has CDR1 DFQATT and CDR2 SNEGSKA (reference sequence). The CDR3 consists of 16 residues. Trimming took off 3 bases at V and 1 base at J, with 18 bases between the two ends. This chain's CDR3 is CSASPLEPPGQETQYF. CDR3 nucleotide sequence: TGCAGTGCTAGCCCTCTTGAGCCCCCAGGCCAAGAGACCCAGTACTTC.

This sequence joins TRBV12-3 or TRBV12-4 and TRBJ1-1, with D uncertain. This CDR3 has 13 residues. With 5 bases removed from V and 5 bases from J, the gap between germline ends came to 12 bases. CDR3 bases: TGTGCCAGCAGTAAGATGCATGGGACTGAAGCTTTCTTT. Translating it yields CASSKMHGTEAFF.

The chain employs TRBV5-1 and TRBJ2-2; no clear D. The germline V and J ends were trimmed by 2 bases and 0 bases, with 17 bases remaining between them. CDR1 SGHRS and CDR2 YFSETQ come from the germline V gene. The CDR3 consists of 18 residues. The CDR3 spells CASSLRTSRPANTGELFF. As DNA, the CDR3 is TGCGCCAGCAGCTTAAGGACGAGCAGGCCCGCGAACACCGGGGAGCTGTTTTTT.

The chain uses TRBV24-1 and TRBJ2-1, with no clear D. V dropped 3 bases and J dropped 8 bases, with 7 bases sitting between them. This CDR3 is 12 amino acids long. Germline CDR1 is KGHDR and CDR2 is SFDVKD. The CDR3 DNA follows: TGTGCCACCAGTGATGTCGTGGATGAGCAGTTCTTC. Its protein is CATSDVVDEQFF.

The CDR3 DNA follows: TGCAGCGTCAGGGGGCCCCCTAACTATGGCTACACCTTC. Translated, it gives CSVRGPPNYGYTF. The rearrangement links TRBV29-1 to TRBJ1-2; TRBD1 agrees at 8 bases. The germline CDR1 and CDR2 sequences are SQVTM and ANQGSEA. Trimming took 6 bases from V and 0 from J; bases not matched to a gene: 3. The CDR3 covers 13 residues.

This rearrangement joins TRBV2 to TRBJ2-1; the D is unclear. The end of the DNA fits TRBJ2-7 better, so the J call may be wrong. Per germline, CDR1 SNHLY and CDR2 FYNNEI. CDR3 length equals 15 residues. The CDR3 loop is CASSPVGRVAYEQYV. CDR3 DNA: TGTGCCAGCAGTCCTGTCGGTCGGGTGGCGTACGAGCAGTACGTC.

The V call is TRBV20-1, the J call TRBJ2-1, with a tentative D call TRBD2 (6 bases). Trimming took 3 bases from V and 1 from J, leaving 19 bases between them. The germline V gene encodes CDR1 DFQATT and CDR2 SNEGSKA (reference sequence). The CDR3 has 17 amino acids. The DNA for the CDR3 is TGCAGTGCTAGGGGGATCTCTACGGGAGTTTCCTACAATGAGCAGTTCTTC. Protein: CSARGISTGVSYNEQFF.

The chain links TRBV7-9 to TRBJ2-7; D not resolved. The V and J ends lost 5 bases and 6 bases respectively, with 11 bases between them. Germline lookup yields CDR1 SEHNR and CDR2 FQNEAQ (reference sequence). This CDR3 comprises 12 residues. CDR3: CASSNISREQYF. CDR3 nucleotide sequence: TGTGCCAGCAGCAACATTAGCCGCGAGCAGTACTTC.

The rearrangement uses TRBV15 and TRBJ1-2; unclear D gene. With 6 bases removed from V and 3 bases from J, the gap between germline ends came to 5 bases. The CDR3 runs to 11 residues. CDR1 is LNHNV, CDR2 YYDKDF, per germline (reference sequence). CDR3 in amino acids: CATRDDYGYTF. The CDR3 DNA reads TGTGCCACCAGGGACGACTATGGCTACACCTTC.

The V and J genes are TRBV28 and TRBJ2-6; 10 bases map to TRBD1. Germline CDR1 MDHEN, CDR2 SYDVKM. The V and J ends lost 6 bases and 2 bases, in that order; junction bases with no gene match: 10. The CDR3 is 18 amino acids. Here the CDR3 reads CASRRRGQGSAGANVLTF. Written as DNA, the CDR3 is TGTGCCAGCAGGCGTAGGGGACAGGGGAGTGCTGGGGCCAACGTCCTGACTTTC.

The chain is built from TRBV9 and TRBJ2-1; maybe TRBD2 (6 bases). Trimming pared 1 base from V and 5 bases from J, leaving 22 bases between. CDR3 length: 18 amino acids. The germline CDR1 and CDR2 sequences are SGDLS and YYNGEE. CDR3 coding DNA: TGTGCCAGCAGCGTATCCCTGACGGAGGGGCAGAGCCACAATGAGCAGTTCTTC. This sequence encodes CASSVSLTEGQSHNEQFF.

This clonotype has a handful of counts. The genes are TRBV15 and TRBJ2-1, with D unclear. The CDR3 sequence is 15 residues long. Trimming removed 3 bases at V and 0 bases at J, with 9 bases between. Germline V gene lookup returns CDR1 LNHNV and CDR2 YYDKDF (reference sequence). CDR3 nucleotide sequence: TGTGCCACCAGCAGGGGCGAGAGCTCCTACAATGAGCAGTTCTTC. Protein: CATSRGESSYNEQFF.

The chain carries TRBV28 and TRBJ1-5; 7 positions agree with TRBD1. CDR1 MDHEN and CDR2 SYDVKM come from the germline V gene. V was pared by 6 bases and J by 7 bases, with 6 bases of the junction left unmatched. The CDR3 has 13 amino acids. CDR3 loop: CASSPGGIQPQHF. The CDR3 coding sequence is TGTGCCAGCAGCCCAGGGGGAATCCAGCCCCAGCATTTT.

The V gene is TRBV3-1, the J gene TRBJ1-1; D is undetermined. The CDR3 contains 14 residues. Germline CDR1 is LGHDT and CDR2 is YNNKEL (reference sequence). V was pared by 1 base and J by 4 bases, with 10 bases between. The chain's CDR3 is CASSQVPSATEAFF. In DNA, the CDR3 is TGTGCCAGCAGCCAAGTTCCCTCCGCCACTGAAGCTTTCTTT.

The chain has TRBV30 and TRBJ2-7; unclear D gene. CDR1 and CDR2 from the germline V gene are GTSNPN and SVGIG (reference sequence). The V end was cut by 2 bases, the J end by 0 bases, with 5 bases between. The CDR3 sequence is 12 residues long. CDR3 region: CAWSPISYEQYF. CDR3 nucleotide sequence: TGTGCCTGGAGTCCTATCTCCTACGAGCAGTACTTC.

The genes are TRBV6-2 or TRBV6-3 and TRBJ1-5; D not resolved. The V gene lost 2 bases and the J gene lost 3 bases, with 11 bases spanning the gap. The V gene's germline CDR1 is MNHEY and CDR2 SVGEGT. The CDR3 extends over 15 amino acids. The CDR3 is CASSYTTGFNQPQHF. The CDR3 DNA is TGTGCCAGCAGTTACACAACGGGATTCAATCAGCCCCAGCATTTT.

This sequence joins TRBV9 and TRBJ2-3; a possible D gene is TRBD2 (5 bases). The CDR3 spans 14 residues. V lost 4 bases and J 5 bases, leaving 14 bases between the germline ends. Germline V gene sequence: CDR1 SGDLS, CDR2 YYNGEE. This CDR3 reads CASSTTPGEDTQYF. CDR3 DNA sequence: TGTGCCAGCAGCACTACCCCCGGGGAAGATACGCAGTATTTT.

The J gene is TRBJ2-1, the V gene TRBV14; 7 positions agree with TRBD1. CDR3 length equals 15 residues. Germline V gives CDR1 SGHDN, CDR2 FVKESK. Trimming removed 3 bases from V and 3 bases from J; junction bases left unmatched: 5. The CDR3 DNA sequence: TGTGCCAGCAGCCACCGCCGGGACAGCTACAATGAGCAGTTCTTC. Amino acid sequence: CASSHRRDSYNEQFF.

The rearrangement links TRBV5-1 to TRBJ2-5, with D maybe TRBD2 (5 bases). The CDR3 is made up of 16 amino acids. Germline CDR1 and CDR2: SGHRS and YFSETQ. Trimming cost V 0 bases and J 10 bases, with 22 bases left between them. The CDR3, as DNA: TGCGCCAGCAGCTTGGTACTTGGTCGCGGCCCAGAGGGCCAGTACTTC. Translated, it gives CASSLVLGRGPEGQYF.